The following is a TCR beta chain sequence with its context. What it binds is unknown. This sample was taken from a study of T cell repertoires in cytomegalovirus infection. TCRdb re-called the reads with MiXCR, one entry per CDR3 protein. The sample has approximately 910,000 distinct CDR3 sequences, about 33% seen once. The CDR3 is 17 amino acids. Trimming took 0 bases from V and 0 from J; bases not matched to a gene: 7. The germline CDR1 and CDR2 sequences are LGHNA and YSLEER. The source of this sequence is a human donor in good health (CMV status not recorded). Some clones in this sample may be carry-over from other donors' samples. The chain recombines TRBV4-3 with TRBJ2-5, with 7 bases aligning to TRBD2. Material: cultured CD8+ T cells from PBMCs, obtained from culture after CMV antigen stimulation. CDR3 residues: CASSQDPVGGYQETQYF. CDR3 in DNA: TGCGCCAGCAGCCAAGATCCGGTCGGGGGGTACCAAGAGACCCAGTACTTC.